Following are 17 T cell receptor beta chains from one sample sequenced in a study of tumor and adjacent non-tumor tissue in lung cancer. No cell sorting was done before RNA was extracted from the tissue. Three rounds of nested PCR, following a modified ARM-PCR protocol, produced the TCRbeta library. Using its own MiXCR run on the multiplex PCR reads, TCRdb lists one record per CDR3 protein. Among approximately 75,000 distinct CDR3 sequences listed, under 85% were seen once. The specimen was lung tumor tissue. The source of these receptors is a woman aged 45-59 years with non-small cell lung cancer.

In the case of this clonotype: One junction end does not reproduce the germline sequence, and a read error may be involved. The rearrangement joins TRBV5-6 to TRBJ1-2; 8 bases agree with TRBD1. The length of the CDR3 is 15 residues. Germline CDR1 SGHDT, CDR2 YYEEEE. The CDR3 is CASSPFGQGLYDYTF. Here the CDR3 DNA reads TGTGCCAGCAGCCCTTTCGGACAGGGATTATATGACTACACCTTC.

Note on this clonotype: An end of the junction does not agree with germline; a read error may underlie this. This rearrangement joins TRBV4-1 to TRBJ2-3; tentative D call: TRBD2 (6 bases). Germline loops: CDR1 MGHRA, CDR2 YSYEKL. This CDR3 has 18 residues. The DNA of the CDR3 is TGCGCCTGCAGCCACGGGGTTCTAGCGAAGCGTAGCACAGATATGCAGTATTTT. It yields the protein CACSHGVLAKRSTDMQYF.

A word on this clonotype: In this CDR3 the conserved last residue, phenylalanine or tryptophan, is missing, so a read error is likely. V gene TRBV29-1 combines with J gene TRBJ2-7; perhaps D is TRBD1 or TRBD2 (7 bases each). Germline V gene lookup returns CDR1 SQVTM and CDR2 ANQGSEA. The CDR3 is made up of 14 amino acids. This chain's CDR3 is CSFIRGRAIHEQYL. CDR3 coding DNA: TGCAGTTTCATCAGGGGGAGGGCAATCCACGAGCAGTACTTA.

The chain recombines TRBV5-8 with TRBJ1-3; 9 bases fit TRBD1. The germline V gene has CDR1 SGHTS and CDR2 YDEGEE. The CDR3 totals 16 residues. J gave up 4 bases and V 1 base, and 6 bases lay outside the gene matches. The CDR3 loop reads CASSLMGTGYGNTIYF. In nucleotides, the CDR3 is TGTGCCAGCAGCTTGATGGGGACAGGGTACGGAAACACCATATATTTT.

A word on this clonotype: The conserved closing phenylalanine or tryptophan is absent in this CDR3, likely reflecting a read error. The chain recombines TRBV11-3 with TRBJ1-2, with a tentative D call TRBD1 (6 bases). V gave up 10 bases and J gave up 5 bases, with 14 bases separating them. The CDR3 spans 12 residues. CDR1 and CDR2 (germline): SGHNT, YENEEA. The CDR3 region is CANRAGCYGYTL. CDR3 DNA: TGTGCCAACAGGGCGGGTTGTTATGGCTACACCTTA.

This clonotype was counted ten times or more. CDR3 in DNA: TGCGCCAGCAGCCAAGTGTGGCTCTCAGGGACCTATGGCTACACCTTC. Translating it yields CASSQVWLSGTYGYTF. The rearrangement uses TRBV4-1 and TRBJ1-2; a weak D match, TRBD1 (5 bases). Germline CDR1 reads MGHRA; CDR2 reads YSYEKL. The CDR3 sequence is 16 residues long. Trimming removed 1 base at V and 4 bases at J, with 16 bases between.

Worth noting for this clonotype: One base away lies a much larger clone, so this may be a sequencing read error. The V call is TRBV20-1, the J call TRBJ2-7, with a weak D call TRBD1 (6 bases). CDR1 and CDR2 (germline): DFQATT, SNEGSKA (reference sequence). The CDR3 is 16 residues long. V lost 7 bases and J 3 bases, leaving 25 bases between the germline ends. As DNA, the CDR3 is TGCAGTGTTATTGCTGACCTAGACAGGCTCGGCTACGAGCAGTACTTC. Its translation is CSVIADLDRLGYEQYF.

Note on this clonotype: Sequence at one end of the junction differs from germline and may be a read error. This rearrangement joins TRBV6-6 to TRBJ1-2; TRBD1 is a possible D gene (5 bases). The CDR3 contains 14 residues. Germline V CDR1 and CDR2: MNHNY, SVGAGI (reference sequence). The CDR3, as DNA: TGTGCCAGCAGCCCAGGGACCTCTTACTATGGCTACACATTC. This gives the protein CASSPGTSYYGYTF.

This clonotype is categorized as medium-sized. The chain uses TRBV4-1 and TRBJ2-3; 7 nucleotides match TRBD2. The CDR3 is 14 amino acids. CDR1 and CDR2 from the germline V gene are MGHRA and YSYEKL. With 3 bases clipped from V and 6 bases from J, the junction kept 6 bases outside the gene matches. The CDR3 spells CASSQRAGADTQYF. The CDR3 DNA reads as TGCGCCAGCAGCCAGAGGGCGGGAGCTGATACGCAGTATTTT.

With regard to this clonotype: Possible read error: a much larger clone is one base away. The CDR3 loop is CTSNFRARANTEAFF. In nucleotides, the CDR3 is TGTACCAGTAATTTCCGGGCCAGGGCGAACACTGAAGCTTTCTTT. The chain is built from TRBV14 and TRBJ1-1; D possibly corresponds to TRBD1 (5 bases). CDR3 length: 15 residues. Per germline, CDR1 SGHDN and CDR2 FVKESK.

Regarding this clonotype: Its ends do not fully match the called genes, so a read error is possible. The chain combines TRBV5-6 with TRBJ2-7; D gene unclear. CDR3 length equals 13 residues. Germline assignment: CDR1 SGHDT and CDR2 YYEEEE. The CDR3 spells CASTLIASYKQYF. CDR3 DNA sequence: TGTGCCAGCACCTTGATAGCTTCCTACAAGCAGTACTTC. The whole variable domain, filled in from reference TRBV5-6 and TRBJ2-7, reads DAGVTQSPTHLIKTRGQQVTLRCSPKSGHDTVSWYQQALGQGPQFIFQYYEEEERQRGNFPDRFSGHQFPNYSSELNVNALLLGDSALYLCASTLIASYKQYFGPGTRLTVT.

This clonotype turned up a few times. A much larger clone differs by one base, so this may be a read error. In DNA form, the CDR3 reads TGTGCCAGCGGTCCATCACAGGGGGCGCCAGGGTTAAATGAGCAGTTCTTC. Translated, it gives CASGPSQGAPGLNEQFF. The chain joins TRBV28 to TRBJ2-1, with 9 nucleotides matching TRBD1. The CDR3 contains 17 residues. The J segment lost 7 bases and the V segment lost 8 bases, leaving 18 bases of the junction unmatched. The germline V gene encodes CDR1 MDHEN and CDR2 SYDVKM.

To note about this clonotype: One end of the junction varies from germline; a read error may be responsible. The chain uses TRBV7-3 and TRBJ2-2; tentative D call: TRBD2 (5 bases). The CDR3 contains 13 residues. From germline, CDR1 is SGHTA and CDR2 FQGTGA. CDR3 in amino acids: CASGLINTGELFF. For the CDR3, the DNA is TGTGCCAGCGGCTTAATAAACACCGGGGAGCTGTTTTTC.

Of note for this clonotype: Given a much more abundant clone one base away, this may be a read error. The CDR3 DNA follows: TGCGCCAGCAGCAATTTCGGGACGGCGAGACAAGAGACCCAGTACTTC. Amino acid sequence: CASSNFGTARQETQYF. This rearrangement joins TRBV5-1 to TRBJ2-5; either TRBD1 or TRBD2 may fit D (5 bases each). V lost 4 bases to trimming and J lost 2 bases, with 18 bases between them. The germline gives CDR1 SGHRS, CDR2 YFSETQ. This CDR3 has 16 amino acids.

This sequence joins TRBV6-1 and TRBJ1-6; D call uncertain. CDR3 length equals 11 residues. Germline V CDR1 and CDR2: MNHNS, SASEGT. In nucleotides, the CDR3 is TGTACCATCAGTGAAGCTTCACCCCTCCACTTT. The encoded protein is CTISEASPLHF.

This clonotype was found once. J is TRBJ2-2 and V is TRBV6-5; 13 positions agree with TRBD2. The J segment lost 14 bases and the V segment lost 4 bases, leaving 13 bases of the junction unmatched. Germline values: CDR1 MNHEY, CDR2 SVGAGI. The CDR3 extends over 16 amino acids. CDR3 sequence: CASSWGLAGNTGGLFF. The CDR3, as DNA: TGTGCCAGCAGTTGGGGACTAGCGGGAAACACCGGGGGACTGTTTTTT.

The chain has TRBV10-3 and TRBJ2-7; D is possibly TRBD1 (6 bases). The CDR3 runs 17 residues. The V end lost 2 bases, the J end lost 1 base, and 18 bases lay between the germline ends. From germline, CDR1 is ENHRY and CDR2 SYGVKD. The chain's CDR3 is CAISETVGGIGSYEQYF. CDR3 in DNA: TGTGCCATCAGTGAGACAGTAGGGGGTATAGGTTCCTACGAGCAGTACTTC.